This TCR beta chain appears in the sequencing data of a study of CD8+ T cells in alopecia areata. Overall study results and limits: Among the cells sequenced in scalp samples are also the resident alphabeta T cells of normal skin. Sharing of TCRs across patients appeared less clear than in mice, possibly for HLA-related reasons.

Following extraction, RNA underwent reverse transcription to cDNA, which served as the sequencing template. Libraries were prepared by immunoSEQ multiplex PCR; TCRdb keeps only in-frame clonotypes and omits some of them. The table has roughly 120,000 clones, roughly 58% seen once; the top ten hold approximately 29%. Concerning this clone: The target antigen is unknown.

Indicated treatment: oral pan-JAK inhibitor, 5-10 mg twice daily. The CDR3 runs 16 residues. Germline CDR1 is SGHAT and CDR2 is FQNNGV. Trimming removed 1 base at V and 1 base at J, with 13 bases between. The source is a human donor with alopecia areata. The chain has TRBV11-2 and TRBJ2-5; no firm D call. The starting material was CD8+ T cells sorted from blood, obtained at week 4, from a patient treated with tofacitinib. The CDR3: CASSLGRWPSQETQYF. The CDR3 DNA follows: TGTGCCAGCAGCTTAGGAAGGTGGCCGTCCCAAGAGACCCAGTACTTC.